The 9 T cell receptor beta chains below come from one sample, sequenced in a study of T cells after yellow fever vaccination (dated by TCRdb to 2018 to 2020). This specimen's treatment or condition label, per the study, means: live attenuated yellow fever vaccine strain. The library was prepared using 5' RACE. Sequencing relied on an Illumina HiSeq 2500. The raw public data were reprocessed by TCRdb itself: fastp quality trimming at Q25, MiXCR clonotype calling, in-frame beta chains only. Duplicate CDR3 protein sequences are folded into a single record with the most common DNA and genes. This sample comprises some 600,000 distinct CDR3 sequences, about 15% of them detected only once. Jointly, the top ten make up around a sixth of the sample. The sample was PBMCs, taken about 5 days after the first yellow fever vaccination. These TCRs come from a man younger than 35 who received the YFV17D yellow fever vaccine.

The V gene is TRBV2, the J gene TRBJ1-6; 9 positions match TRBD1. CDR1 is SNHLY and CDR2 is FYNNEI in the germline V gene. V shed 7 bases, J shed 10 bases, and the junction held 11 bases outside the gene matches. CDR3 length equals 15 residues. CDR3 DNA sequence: TGTGCCAGCAACGCCGGGACAGGGACGATATCACCCCTCCACTTT. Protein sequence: CASNAGTGTISPLHF.

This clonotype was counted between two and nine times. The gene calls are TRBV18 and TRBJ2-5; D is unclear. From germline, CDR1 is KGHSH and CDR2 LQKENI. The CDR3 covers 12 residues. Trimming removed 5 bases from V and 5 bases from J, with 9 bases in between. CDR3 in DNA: TGTGCCAGCTCAACGGTCCCGGAGACCCAGTACTTC. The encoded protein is CASSTVPETQYF.

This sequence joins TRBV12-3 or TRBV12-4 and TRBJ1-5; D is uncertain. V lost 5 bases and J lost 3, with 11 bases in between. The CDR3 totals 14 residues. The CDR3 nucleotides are TGTGCCAGCAGTCCCTCCTTAGTCAATCAGCCCCAGCATTTT. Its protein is CASSPSLVNQPQHF.

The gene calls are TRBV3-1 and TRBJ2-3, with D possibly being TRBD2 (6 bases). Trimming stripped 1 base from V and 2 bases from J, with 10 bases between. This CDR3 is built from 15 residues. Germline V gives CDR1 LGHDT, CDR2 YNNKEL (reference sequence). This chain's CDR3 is CASSQAAGFTDTQYF. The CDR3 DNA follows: TGTGCCAGCAGCCAAGCGGCGGGATTCACAGATACGCAGTATTTT.

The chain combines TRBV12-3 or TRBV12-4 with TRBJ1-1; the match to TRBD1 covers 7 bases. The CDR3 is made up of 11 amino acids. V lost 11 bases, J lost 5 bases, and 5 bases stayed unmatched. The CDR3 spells CAWMTGTEAFF. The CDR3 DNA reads TGTGCCTGGATGACAGGGACTGAAGCTTTCTTT.

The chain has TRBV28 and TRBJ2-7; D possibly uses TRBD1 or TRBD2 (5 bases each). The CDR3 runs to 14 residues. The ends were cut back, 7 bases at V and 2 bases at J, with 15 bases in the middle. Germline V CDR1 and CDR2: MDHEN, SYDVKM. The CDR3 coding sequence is TGTGCCAGCACTCTGGGGGTGCTAGCCTACGAGCAGTACTTC. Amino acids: CASTLGVLAYEQYF. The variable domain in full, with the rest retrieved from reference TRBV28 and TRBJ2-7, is DVKVTQSSRYLVKRTGEKVFLECVQDMDHENMFWYRQDPGLGLRLIYFSYDVKMKEKGDIPEGYSVSREKKERFSLILESASTNQTSMYLCASTLGVLAYEQYFGPGTRLTVT.

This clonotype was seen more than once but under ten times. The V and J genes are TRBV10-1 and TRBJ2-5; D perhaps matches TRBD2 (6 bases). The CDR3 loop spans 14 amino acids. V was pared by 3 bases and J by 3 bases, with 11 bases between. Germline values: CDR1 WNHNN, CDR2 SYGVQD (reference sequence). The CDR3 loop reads CASSDPGGKETQYF. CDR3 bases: TGCGCCAGCAGTGACCCGGGCGGGAAAGAGACCCAGTACTTC.

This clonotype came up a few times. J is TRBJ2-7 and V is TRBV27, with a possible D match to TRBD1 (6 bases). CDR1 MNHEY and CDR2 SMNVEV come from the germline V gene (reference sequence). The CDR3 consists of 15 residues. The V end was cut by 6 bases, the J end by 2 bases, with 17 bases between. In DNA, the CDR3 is TGTGCCAGCAGCCTCTTTCCAGGGGCAGCCTACGAGCAGTACTTC. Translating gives CASSLFPGAAYEQYF.

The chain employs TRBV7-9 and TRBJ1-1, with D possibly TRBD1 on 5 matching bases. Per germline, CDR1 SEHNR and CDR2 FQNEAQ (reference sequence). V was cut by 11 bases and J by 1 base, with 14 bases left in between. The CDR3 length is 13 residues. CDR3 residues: CAPGVWGNTEAFF. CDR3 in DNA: TGTGCCCCGGGGGTTTGGGGGAACACTGAAGCTTTCTTT.